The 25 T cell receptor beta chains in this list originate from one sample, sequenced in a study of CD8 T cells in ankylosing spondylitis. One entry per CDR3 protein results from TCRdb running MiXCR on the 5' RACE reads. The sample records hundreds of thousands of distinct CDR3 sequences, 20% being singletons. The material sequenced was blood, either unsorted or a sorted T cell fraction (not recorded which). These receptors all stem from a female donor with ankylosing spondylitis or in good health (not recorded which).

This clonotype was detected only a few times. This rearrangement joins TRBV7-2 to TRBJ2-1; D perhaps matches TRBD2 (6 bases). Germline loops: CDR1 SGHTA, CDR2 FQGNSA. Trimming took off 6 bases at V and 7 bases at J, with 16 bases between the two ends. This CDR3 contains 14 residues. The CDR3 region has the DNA TGTGCCAGCAGTCGGGGACTTTCCCTTAATGAGCAGTTCTTC. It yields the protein CASSRGLSLNEQFF.

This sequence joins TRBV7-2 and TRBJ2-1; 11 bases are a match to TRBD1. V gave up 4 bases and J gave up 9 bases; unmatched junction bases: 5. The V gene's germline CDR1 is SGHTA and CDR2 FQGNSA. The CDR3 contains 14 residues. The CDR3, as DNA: TGTGCCAGCAGCTCAACCGGGACAGGGGGTGAGCAGTTCTTC. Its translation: CASSSTGTGGEQFF.

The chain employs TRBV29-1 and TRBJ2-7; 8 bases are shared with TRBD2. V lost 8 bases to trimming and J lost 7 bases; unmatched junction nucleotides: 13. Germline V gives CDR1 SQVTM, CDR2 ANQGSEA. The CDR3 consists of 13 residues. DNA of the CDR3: TGCAGCTTTTCAACTAGCGGCCATGGGGAGCAGTACTTC. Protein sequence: CSFSTSGHGEQYF.

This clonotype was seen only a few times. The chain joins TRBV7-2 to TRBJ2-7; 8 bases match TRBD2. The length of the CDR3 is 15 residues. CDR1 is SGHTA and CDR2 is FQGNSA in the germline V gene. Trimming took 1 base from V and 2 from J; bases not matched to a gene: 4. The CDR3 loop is CASSLGLASPYEQYF. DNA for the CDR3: TGTGCCAGCAGCTTAGGACTAGCGTCACCCTACGAGCAGTACTTC.

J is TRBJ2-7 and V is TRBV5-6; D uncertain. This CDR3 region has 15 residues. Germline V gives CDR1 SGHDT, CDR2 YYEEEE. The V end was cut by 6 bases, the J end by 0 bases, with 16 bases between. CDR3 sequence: CASTLRGRRSYEQYF. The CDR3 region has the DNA TGTGCCAGCACCCTCCGCGGCAGGCGCTCCTACGAGCAGTACTTC.

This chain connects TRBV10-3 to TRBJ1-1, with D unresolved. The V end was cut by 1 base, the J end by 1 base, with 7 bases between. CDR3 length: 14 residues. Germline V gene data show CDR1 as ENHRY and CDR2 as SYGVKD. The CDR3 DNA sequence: TGTGCCATCAGTGAGTTGAGAGAGAACACTGAAGCTTTCTTT. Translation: CAISELRENTEAFF.

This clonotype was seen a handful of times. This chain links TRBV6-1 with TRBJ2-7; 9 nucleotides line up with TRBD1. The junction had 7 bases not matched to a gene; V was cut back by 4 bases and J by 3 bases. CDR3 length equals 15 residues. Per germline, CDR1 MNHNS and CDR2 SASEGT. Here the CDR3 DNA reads TGTGCCAGCAGTGTTGACAGGGGGTCCTACTACGAGCAGTACTTC. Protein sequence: CASSVDRGSYYEQYF.

CDR3 nucleotides: TGTGCCAGCAGTGCTAGCGGGCCCCGGGTCAATGAGCAGTTCTTC. It specifies CASSASGPRVNEQFF. This chain joins TRBV6-1 and TRBJ2-1, with 8 bases aligning to TRBD2. With 4 bases clipped from V and 6 bases from J, the junction kept 8 bases outside the gene matches. The CDR3 length is 15 residues. The germline gives CDR1 MNHNS, CDR2 SASEGT.

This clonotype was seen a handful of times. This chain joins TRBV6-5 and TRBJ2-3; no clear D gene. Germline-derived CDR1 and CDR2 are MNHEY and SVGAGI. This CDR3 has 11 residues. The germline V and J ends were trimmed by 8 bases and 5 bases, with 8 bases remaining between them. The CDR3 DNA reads TGTGCCAGCCGGATGGGAGATACGCAGTATTTT. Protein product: CASRMGDTQYF.

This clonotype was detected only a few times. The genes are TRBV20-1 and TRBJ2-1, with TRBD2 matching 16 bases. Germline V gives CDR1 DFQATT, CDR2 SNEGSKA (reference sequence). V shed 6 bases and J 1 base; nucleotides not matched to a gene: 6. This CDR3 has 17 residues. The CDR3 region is CSAPGLAGGPSYNEQFF. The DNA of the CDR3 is TGCAGTGCCCCGGGACTAGCGGGAGGGCCATCCTACAATGAGCAGTTCTTC.

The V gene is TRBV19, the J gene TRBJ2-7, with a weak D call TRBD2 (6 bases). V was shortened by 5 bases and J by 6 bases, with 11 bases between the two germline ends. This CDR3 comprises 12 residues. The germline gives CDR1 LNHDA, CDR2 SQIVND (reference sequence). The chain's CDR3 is CASSGGGREQYF. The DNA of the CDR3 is TGTGCCAGTAGTGGAGGAGGGCGCGAGCAGTACTTC.

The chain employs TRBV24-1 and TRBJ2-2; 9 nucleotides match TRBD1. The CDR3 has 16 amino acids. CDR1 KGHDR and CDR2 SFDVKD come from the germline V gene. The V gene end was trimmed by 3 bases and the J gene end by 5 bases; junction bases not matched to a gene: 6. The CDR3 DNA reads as TGTGCCACCAGTGATACCACAGGGGGCAGGACCGGGGAGCTGTTTTTT. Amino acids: CATSDTTGGRTGELFF.

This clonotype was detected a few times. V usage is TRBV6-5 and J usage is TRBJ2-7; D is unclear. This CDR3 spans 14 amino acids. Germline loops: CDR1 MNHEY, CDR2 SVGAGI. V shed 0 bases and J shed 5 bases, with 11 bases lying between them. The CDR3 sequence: CASSYSLRLHEQYF. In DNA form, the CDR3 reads TGTGCCAGCAGTTACTCCTTGCGGCTCCACGAGCAGTACTTC.

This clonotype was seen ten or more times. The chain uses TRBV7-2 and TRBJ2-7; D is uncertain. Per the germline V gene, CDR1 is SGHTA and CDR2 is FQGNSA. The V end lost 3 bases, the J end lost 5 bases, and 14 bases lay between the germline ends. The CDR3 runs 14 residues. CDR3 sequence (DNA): TGTGCCAGCAGCTTGTCGGGTTCCCCCCACGAGCAGTACTTC. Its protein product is CASSLSGSPHEQYF.

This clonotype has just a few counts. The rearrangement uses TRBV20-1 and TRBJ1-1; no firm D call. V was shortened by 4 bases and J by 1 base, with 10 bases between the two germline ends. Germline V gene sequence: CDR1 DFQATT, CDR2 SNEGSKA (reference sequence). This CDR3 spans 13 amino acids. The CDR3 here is CSAISGRNTEAFF. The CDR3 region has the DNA TGCAGTGCTATATCGGGGAGGAACACTGAAGCTTTCTTT.

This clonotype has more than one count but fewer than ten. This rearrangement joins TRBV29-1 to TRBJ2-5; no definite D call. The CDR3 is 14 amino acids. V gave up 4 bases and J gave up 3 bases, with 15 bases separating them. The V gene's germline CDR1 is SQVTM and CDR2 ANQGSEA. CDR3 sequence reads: CSVARRLAEETQYF. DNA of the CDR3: TGCAGCGTTGCCCGGCGGCTTGCGGAAGAGACCCAGTACTTC. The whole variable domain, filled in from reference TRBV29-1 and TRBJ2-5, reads SAVISQKPSRDICQRGTSLTIQCQVDSQVTMMFWYRQQPGQSLTLIATANQGSEATYESGFVIDKFPISRPNLTFSTLTVSNMSPEDSSIYLCSVARRLAEETQYFGPGTRLLVL.

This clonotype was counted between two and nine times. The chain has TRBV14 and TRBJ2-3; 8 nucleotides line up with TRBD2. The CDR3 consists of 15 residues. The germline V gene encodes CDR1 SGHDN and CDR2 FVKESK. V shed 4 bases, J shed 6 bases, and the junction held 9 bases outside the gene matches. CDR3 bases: TGTGCCAGCAGCCCTCATAACGGGAGGGTTGATACGCAGTATTTT. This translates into CASSPHNGRVDTQYF.

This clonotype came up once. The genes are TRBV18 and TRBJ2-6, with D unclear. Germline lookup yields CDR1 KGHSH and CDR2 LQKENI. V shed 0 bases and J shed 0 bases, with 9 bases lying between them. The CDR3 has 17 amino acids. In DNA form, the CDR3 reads TGTGCCAGCTCACCACCTCGTACCTACTCTGGGGCCAACGTCCTGACTTTC. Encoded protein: CASSPPRTYSGANVLTF.

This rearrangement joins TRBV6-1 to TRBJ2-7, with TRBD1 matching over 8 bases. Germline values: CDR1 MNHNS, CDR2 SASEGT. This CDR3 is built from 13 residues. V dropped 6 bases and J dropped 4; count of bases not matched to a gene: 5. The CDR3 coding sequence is TGTGCCAGCAGGGCGACAGGGGATTACGAGCAGTACTTC. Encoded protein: CASRATGDYEQYF.

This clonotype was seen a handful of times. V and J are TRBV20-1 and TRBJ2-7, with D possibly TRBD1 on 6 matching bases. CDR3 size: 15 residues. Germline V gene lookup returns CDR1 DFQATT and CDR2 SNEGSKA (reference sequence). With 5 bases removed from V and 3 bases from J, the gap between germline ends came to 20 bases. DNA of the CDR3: TGCAGTGCTCCTGCCGGGCAGGGGCATCTCTACGAGCAGTACTTC. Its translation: CSAPAGQGHLYEQYF.

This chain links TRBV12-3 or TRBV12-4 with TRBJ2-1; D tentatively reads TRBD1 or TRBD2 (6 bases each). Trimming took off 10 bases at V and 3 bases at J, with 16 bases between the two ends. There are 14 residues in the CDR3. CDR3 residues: CATTRGVLYNEQFF. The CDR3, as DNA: TGTGCCACCACTAGGGGGGTCCTCTACAATGAGCAGTTCTTC.

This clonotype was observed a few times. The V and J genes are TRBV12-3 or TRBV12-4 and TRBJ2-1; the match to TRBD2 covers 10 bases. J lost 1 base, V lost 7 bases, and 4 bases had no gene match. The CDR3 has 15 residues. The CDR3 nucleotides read TGTGCCAGCAAAGAGCGGGAGGGTTCCTACAATGAGCAGTTCTTC. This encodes CASKEREGSYNEQFF.

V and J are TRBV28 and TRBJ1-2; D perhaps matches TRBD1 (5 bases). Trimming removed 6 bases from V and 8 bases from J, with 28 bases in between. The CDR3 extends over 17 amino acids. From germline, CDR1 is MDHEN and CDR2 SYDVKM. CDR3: CASSSPAPGPPLKGYTF. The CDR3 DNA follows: TGTGCCAGCAGCTCTCCCGCCCCGGGACCGCCTTTGAAAGGCTACACCTTC.

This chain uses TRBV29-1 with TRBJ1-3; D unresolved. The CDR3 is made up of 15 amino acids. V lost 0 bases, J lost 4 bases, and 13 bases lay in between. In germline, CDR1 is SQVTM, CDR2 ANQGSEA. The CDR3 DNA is TGCAGCGTTGAAGAAATAGGCAAGAACGGAAACACCATATATTTT. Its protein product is CSVEEIGKNGNTIYF.

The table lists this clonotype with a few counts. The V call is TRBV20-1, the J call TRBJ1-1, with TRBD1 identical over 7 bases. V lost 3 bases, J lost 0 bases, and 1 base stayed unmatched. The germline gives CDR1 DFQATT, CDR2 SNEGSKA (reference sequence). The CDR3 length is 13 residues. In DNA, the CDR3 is TGCAGTGCTAGGGGACAGATGAACACTGAAGCTTTCTTT. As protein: CSARGQMNTEAFF.